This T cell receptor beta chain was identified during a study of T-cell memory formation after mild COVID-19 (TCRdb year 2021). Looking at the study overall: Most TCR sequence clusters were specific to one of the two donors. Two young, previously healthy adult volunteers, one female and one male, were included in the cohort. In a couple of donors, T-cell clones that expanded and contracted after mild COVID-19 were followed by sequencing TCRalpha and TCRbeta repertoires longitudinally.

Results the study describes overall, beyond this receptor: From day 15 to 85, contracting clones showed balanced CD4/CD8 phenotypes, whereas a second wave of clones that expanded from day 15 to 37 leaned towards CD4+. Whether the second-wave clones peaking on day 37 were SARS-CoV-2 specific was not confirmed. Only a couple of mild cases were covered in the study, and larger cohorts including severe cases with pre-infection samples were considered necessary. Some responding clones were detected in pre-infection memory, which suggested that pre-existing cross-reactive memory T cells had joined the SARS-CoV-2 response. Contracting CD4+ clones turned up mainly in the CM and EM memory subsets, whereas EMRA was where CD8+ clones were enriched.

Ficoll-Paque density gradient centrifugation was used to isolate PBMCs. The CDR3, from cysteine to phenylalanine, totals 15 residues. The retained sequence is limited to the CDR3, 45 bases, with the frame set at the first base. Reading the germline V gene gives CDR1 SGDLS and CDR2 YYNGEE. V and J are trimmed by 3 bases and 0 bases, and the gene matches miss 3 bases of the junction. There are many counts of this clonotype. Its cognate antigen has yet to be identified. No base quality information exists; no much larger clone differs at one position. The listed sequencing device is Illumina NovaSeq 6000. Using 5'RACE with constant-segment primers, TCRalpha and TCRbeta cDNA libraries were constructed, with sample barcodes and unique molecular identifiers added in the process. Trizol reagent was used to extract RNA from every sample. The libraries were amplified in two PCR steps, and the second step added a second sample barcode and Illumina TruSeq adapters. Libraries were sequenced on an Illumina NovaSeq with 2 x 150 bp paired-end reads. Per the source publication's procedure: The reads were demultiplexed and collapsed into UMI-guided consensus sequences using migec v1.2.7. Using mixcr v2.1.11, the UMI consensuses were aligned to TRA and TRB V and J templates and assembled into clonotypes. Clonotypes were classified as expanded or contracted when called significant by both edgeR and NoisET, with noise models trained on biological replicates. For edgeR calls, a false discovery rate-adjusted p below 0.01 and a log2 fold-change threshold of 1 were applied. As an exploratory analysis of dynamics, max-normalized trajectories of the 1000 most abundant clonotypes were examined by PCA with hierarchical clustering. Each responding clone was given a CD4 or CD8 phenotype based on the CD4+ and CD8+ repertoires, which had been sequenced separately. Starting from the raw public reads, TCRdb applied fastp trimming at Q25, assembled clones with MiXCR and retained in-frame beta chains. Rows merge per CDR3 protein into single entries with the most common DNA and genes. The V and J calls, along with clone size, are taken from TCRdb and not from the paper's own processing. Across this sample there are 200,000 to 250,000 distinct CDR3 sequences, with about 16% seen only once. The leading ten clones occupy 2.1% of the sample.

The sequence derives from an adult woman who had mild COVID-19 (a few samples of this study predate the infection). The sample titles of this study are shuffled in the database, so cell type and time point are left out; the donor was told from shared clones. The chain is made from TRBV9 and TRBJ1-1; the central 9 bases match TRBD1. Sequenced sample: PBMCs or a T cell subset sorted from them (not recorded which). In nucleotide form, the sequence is TGTGCCAGCAGCGCCTGGGACAGGGTGAACACTGAAGCTTTCTTT. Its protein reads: CASSAWDRVNTEAFF.